This TCR beta chain was profiled in a study of T cell repertoires in cytomegalovirus infection. Overall study: CMV infection and matching HLA type were both indicated by public TCR beta signatures.

TCRdb reprocessed the reads with MiXCR, giving one entry per CDR3 protein. The sample has nearly 450,000 distinct CDR3 sequences, approximately 31% seen once. Study results and caveats: Dominating the ex vivo response were TCR beta clonotypes that were CMV-specific and HLA-C-restricted. Identification of carriers of CMV plus the relevant HLA was performed using cumulative public TCR beta family frequency.

As for this clonotype: Its antigen remains unknown.

The V end was cut by 6 bases, the J end by 2 bases, with 8 bases between. The CDR3 runs 13 residues. Sequences were obtained from PBMCs. The chain employs TRBV12-3 or TRBV12-4 and TRBJ1-5; a possible D gene is TRBD1 (5 bases). This TCR derives from a human donor in good health (CMV status not recorded). Some clones in this sample may be carry-over from other donors' samples. The CDR3 sequence: CASSGHGNQPQHF. CDR3 bases: TGTGCCAGCAGCGGACACGGCAATCAGCCCCAGCATTTT.